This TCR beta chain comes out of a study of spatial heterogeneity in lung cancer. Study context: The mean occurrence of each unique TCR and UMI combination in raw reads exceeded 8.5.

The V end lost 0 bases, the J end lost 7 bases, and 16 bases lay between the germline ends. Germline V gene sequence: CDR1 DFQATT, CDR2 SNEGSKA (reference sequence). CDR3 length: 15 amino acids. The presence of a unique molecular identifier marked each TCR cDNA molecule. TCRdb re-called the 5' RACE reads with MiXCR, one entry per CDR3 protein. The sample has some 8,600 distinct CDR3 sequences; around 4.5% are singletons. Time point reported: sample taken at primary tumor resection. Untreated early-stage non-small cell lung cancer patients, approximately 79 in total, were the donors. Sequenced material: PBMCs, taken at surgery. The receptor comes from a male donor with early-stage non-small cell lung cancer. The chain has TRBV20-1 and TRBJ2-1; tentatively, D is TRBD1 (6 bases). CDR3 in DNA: TGCAGTGCTAGAGAGCAGGGGCCAATGGCTAATGAGCAGTTCTTC. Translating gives CSAREQGPMANEQFF.